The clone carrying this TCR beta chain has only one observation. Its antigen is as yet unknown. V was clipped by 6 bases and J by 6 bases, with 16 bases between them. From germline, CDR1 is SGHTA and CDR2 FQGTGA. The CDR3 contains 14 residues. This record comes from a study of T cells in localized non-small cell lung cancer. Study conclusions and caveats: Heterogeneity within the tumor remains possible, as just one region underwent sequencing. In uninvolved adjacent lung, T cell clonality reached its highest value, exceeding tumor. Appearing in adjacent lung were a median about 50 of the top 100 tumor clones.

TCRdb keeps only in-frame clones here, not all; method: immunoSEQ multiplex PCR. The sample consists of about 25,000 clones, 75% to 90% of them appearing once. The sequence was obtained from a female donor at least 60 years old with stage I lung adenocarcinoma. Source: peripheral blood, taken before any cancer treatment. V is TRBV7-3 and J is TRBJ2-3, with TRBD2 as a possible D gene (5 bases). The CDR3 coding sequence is TGTGCCAGCAGGAGGACTCCCGGTAGTGATACGCAGTATTTT. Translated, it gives CASRRTPGSDTQYF.